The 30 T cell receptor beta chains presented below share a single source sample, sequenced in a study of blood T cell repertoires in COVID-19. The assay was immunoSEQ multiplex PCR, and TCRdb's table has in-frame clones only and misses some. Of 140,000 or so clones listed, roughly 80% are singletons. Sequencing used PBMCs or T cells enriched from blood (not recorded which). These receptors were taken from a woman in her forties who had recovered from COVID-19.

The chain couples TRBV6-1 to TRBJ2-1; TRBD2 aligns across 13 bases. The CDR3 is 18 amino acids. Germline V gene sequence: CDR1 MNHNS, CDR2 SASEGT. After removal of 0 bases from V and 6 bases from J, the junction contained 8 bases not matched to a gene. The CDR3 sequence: CASSEAKFTSGRGNEQFF. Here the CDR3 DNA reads TGTGCCAGCAGTGAAGCGAAGTTTACTAGCGGGAGGGGCAATGAGCAGTTCTTC.

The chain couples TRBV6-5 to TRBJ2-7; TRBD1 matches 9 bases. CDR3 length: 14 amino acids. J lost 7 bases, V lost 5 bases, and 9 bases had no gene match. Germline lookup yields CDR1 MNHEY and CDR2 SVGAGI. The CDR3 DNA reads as TGTGCCAGCAGTCCAATACAGGGGGCGGGAGAGCAGTACTTC. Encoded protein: CASSPIQGAGEQYF.

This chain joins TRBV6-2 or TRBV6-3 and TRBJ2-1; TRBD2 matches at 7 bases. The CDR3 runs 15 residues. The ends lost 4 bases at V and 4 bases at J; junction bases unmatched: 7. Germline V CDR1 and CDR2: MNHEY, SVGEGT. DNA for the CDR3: TGTGCCAGCAGTTCCCCAGCGGGGATATACAATGAGCAGTTCTTC. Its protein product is CASSSPAGIYNEQFF.

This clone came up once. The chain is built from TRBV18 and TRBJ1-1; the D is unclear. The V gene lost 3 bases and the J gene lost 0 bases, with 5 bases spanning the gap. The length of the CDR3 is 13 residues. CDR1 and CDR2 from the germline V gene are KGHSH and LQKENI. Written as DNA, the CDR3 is TGTGCCAGCTCACCGAGTCTGAACACTGAAGCTTTCTTT. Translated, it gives CASSPSLNTEAFF.

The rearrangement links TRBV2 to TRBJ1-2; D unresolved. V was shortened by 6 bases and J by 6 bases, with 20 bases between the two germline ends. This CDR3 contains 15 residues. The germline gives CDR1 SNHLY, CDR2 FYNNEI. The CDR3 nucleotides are TGTGCCAGCAGGGGAGAGGTTGGGAAAGCTGATGGCTACACCTTC. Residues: CASRGEVGKADGYTF. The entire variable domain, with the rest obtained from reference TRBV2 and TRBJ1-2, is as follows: EPEVTQTPSHQVTQMGQEVILRCVPISNHLYFYWYRQILGQKVEFLVSFYNNEISEKSEIFDDQFSVERPDGSNFTLKIRSTKLEDSAMYFCASRGEVGKADGYTFGSGTRLTVV.

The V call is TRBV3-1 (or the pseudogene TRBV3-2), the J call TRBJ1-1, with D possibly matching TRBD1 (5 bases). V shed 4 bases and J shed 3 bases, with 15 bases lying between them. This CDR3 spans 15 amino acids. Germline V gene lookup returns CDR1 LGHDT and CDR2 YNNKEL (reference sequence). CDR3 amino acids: CASSPRLRGHTEAFF. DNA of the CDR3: TGTGCCAGCAGCCCTAGGCTAAGGGGCCACACTGAAGCTTTCTTT.

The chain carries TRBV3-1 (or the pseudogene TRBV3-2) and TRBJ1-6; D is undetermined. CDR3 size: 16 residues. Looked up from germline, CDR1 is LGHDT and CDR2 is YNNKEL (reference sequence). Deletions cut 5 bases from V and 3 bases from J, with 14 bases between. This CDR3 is CASSAQEVLYNSPLHF. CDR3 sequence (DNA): TGTGCCAGCAGCGCTCAGGAGGTACTCTATAATTCACCCCTCCACTTT.

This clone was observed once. CDR3 sequence reads: CASSSGLAGIDTQYF. CDR3 DNA sequence: TGCGCCAGCAGCTCGGGACTAGCGGGAATAGATACGCAGTATTTT. The genes are TRBV5-1 and TRBJ2-3; 13 bases fit TRBD2. This CDR3 region has 15 residues. Trimming removed 3 bases from V and 5 bases from J; junction bases left unmatched: 3. CDR1 and CDR2 (germline): SGHRS, YFSETQ.

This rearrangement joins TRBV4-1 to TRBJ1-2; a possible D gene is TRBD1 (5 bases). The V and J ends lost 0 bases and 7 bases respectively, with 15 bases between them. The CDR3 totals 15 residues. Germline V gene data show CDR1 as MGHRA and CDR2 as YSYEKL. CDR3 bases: TGCGCCAGCAGCCAAGATCCGGATGGGGCCGGTGGCTACACCTTC. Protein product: CASSQDPDGAGGYTF.

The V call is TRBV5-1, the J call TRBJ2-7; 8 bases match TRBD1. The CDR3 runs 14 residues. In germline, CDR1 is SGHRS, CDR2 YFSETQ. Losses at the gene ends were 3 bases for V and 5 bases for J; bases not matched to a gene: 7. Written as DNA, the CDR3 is TGCGCCAGCAGCTCAGGACAGGGCACCCACGAGCAGTACTTC. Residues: CASSSGQGTHEQYF.

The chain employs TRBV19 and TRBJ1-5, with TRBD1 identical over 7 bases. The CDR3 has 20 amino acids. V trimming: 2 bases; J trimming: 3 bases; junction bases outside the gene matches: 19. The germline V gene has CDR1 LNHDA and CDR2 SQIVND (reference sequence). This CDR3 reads CASSISQFILSRGYNQPQHF. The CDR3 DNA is TGTGCCAGTAGTATAAGTCAGTTCATACTTAGCAGGGGGTACAATCAGCCCCAGCATTTT.

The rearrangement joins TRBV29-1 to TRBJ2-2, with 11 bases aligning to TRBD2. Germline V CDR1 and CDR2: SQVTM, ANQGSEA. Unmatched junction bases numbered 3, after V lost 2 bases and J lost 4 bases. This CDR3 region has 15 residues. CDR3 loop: CSVEISGRGTGELFF. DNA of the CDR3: TGCAGCGTTGAAATTAGCGGGAGGGGCACCGGGGAGCTGTTTTTT.

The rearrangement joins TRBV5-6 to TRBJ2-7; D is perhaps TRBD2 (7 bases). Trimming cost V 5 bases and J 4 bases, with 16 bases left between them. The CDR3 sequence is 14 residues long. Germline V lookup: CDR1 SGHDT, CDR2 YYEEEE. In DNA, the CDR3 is TGTGCCAGCAGAGGGGGGACTACCTATTACGAGCAGTACTTC. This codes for CASRGGTTYYEQYF.

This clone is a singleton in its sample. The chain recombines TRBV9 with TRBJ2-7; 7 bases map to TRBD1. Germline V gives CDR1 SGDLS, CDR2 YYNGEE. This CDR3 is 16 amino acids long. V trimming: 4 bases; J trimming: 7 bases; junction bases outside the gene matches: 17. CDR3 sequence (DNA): TGTGCCAGCAGCTTACAGGGGTCAGGTGCGATGGGGGAGCAGTACTTC. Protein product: CASSLQGSGAMGEQYF.

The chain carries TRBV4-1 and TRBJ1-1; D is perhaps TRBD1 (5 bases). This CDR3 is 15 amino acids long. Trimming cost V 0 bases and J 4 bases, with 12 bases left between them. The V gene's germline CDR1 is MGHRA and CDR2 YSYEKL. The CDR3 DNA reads TGCGCCAGCAGCCAAGACGGTGGGGGAGGCACTGAAGCTTTCTTT. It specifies CASSQDGGGGTEAFF.

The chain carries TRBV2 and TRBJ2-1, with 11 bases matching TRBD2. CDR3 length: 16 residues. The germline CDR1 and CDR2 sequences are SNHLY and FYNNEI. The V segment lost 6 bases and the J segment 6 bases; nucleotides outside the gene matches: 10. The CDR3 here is CASRAHSGRDSNEQFF. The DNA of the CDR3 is TGTGCCAGCAGGGCCCATAGCGGGAGGGACTCCAATGAGCAGTTCTTC.

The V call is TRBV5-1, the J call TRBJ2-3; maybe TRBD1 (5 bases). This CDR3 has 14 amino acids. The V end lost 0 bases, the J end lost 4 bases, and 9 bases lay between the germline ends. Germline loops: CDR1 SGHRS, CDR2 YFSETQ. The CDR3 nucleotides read TGCGCCAGCAGCTTGGAGGGGTTAGCAGATACGCAGTATTTT. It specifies CASSLEGLADTQYF.

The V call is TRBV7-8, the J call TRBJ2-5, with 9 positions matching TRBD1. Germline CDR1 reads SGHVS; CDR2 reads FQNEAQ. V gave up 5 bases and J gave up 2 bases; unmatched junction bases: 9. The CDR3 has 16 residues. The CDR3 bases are TGTGCCAGCAGCACCACAGGGGGCGGTGGACAAGAGACCCAGTACTTC. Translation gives CASSTTGGGGQETQYF.

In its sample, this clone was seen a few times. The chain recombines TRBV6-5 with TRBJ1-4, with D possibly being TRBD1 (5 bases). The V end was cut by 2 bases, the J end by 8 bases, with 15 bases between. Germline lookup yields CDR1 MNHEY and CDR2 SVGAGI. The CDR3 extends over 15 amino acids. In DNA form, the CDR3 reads TGTGCCAGCAGTTACCGAAGAGGCGGGGCCGAAAAACTGTTTTTT. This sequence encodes CASSYRRGGAEKLFF.

The CDR3 nucleotides read TGCGCCAGCAGCCACGGGGGGCCCTACGAGCAGTACTTC. Amino acid sequence: CASSHGGPYEQYF. The chain uses TRBV4-1 and TRBJ2-7, with a tentative D call TRBD2 (7 bases). The CDR3 has 13 amino acids. The V and J ends lost 3 bases and 2 bases respectively, with 8 bases between them. The V gene's germline CDR1 is MGHRA and CDR2 YSYEKL.

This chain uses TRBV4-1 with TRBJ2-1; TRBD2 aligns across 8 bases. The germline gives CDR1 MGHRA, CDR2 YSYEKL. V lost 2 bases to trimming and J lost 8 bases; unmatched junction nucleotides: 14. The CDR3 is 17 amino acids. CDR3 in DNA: TGCGCCAGCAGCCAATCATTTCCGGGACTAGTCGTGTATGAGCAGTTCTTC. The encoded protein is CASSQSFPGLVVYEQFF.

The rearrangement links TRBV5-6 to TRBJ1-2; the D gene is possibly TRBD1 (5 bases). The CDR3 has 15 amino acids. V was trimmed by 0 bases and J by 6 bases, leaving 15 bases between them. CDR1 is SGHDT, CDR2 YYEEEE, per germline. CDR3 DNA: TGTGCCAGCAGCTTGGCCCCAAAGGGGACTCATGGCTACACCTTC. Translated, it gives CASSLAPKGTHGYTF.

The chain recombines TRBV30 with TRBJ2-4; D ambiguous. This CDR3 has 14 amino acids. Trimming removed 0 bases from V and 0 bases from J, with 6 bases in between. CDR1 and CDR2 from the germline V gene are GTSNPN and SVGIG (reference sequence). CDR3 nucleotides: TGTGCCTGGAGTGTACAGCTAGCCAAAAACATTCAGTACTTC. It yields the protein CAWSVQLAKNIQYF.

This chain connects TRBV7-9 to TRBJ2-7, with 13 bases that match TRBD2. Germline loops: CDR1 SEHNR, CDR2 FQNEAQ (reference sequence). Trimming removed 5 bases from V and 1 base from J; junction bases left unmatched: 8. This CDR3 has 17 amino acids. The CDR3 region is CASSPGLAGEFSYEQYF. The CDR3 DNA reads TGTGCCAGCAGCCCCGGACTAGCGGGAGAGTTTTCCTACGAGCAGTACTTC.

CDR3 in amino acids: CASMTGTVNTGELFF. For the CDR3, the DNA is TGTGCCAGTATGACCGGGACAGTCAACACCGGGGAGCTGTTTTTT. The chain carries TRBV19 and TRBJ2-2, with 7 bases aligning to TRBD1. This CDR3 comprises 15 residues. Germline CDR1 reads LNHDA; CDR2 reads SQIVND (reference sequence). Losses at the gene ends were 7 bases for V and 2 bases for J; bases not matched to a gene: 7.

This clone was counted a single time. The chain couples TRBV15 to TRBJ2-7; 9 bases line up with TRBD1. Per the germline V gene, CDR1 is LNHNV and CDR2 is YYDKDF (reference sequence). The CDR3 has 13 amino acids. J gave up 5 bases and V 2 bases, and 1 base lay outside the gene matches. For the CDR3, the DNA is TGTGCCACCAGCAGAACAGGGGGCGACGAGCAGTACTTC. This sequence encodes CATSRTGGDEQYF. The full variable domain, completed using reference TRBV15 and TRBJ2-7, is DAMVIQNPRYQVTQFGKPVTLSCSQTLNHNVMYWYQQKSSQAPKLLFHYYDKDFNNEADTPDNFQSRRPNTSFCFLDIRSPGLGDTAMYLCATSRTGGDEQYFGPGTRLTVT.

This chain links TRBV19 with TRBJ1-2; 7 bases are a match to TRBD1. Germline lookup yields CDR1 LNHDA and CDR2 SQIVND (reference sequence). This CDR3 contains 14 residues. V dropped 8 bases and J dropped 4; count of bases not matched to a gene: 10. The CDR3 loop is CASGDRASLYGYTF. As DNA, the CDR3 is TGTGCCAGTGGAGACAGGGCTTCCCTCTATGGCTACACCTTC.

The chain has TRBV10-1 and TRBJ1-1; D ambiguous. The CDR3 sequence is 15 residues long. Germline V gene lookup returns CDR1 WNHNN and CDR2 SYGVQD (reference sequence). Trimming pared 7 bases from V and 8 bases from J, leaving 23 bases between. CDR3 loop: CASMTPKRGVGEAFF. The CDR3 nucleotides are TGCGCCAGCATGACTCCAAAACGGGGTGTGGGGGAAGCTTTCTTT.

This CDR3 is CASIKGAGLTNEKLFF. CDR3 sequence (DNA): TGTGCCAGTATTAAGGGTGCAGGGTTGACTAATGAAAAACTGTTTTTT. V is TRBV19 and J is TRBJ1-4, with a weak D call TRBD1 (5 bases). Germline V gene lookup returns CDR1 LNHDA and CDR2 SQIVND (reference sequence). V lost 7 bases to trimming and J lost 2 bases, with 17 bases between them. CDR3 size: 16 residues.

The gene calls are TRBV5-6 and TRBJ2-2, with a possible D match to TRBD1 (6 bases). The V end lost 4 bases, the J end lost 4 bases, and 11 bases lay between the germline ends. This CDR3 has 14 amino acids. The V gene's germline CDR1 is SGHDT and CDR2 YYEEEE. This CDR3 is CASSMTGVTGELFF. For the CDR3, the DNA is TGTGCCAGCAGCATGACAGGAGTCACCGGGGAGCTGTTTTTT.